This T cell receptor beta chain was sequenced in a study of blood T cell repertoires in COVID-19. Looking at the study overall: PBMCs, B-cell-depleted T cells, or T cells provided the cDNA or gDNA that made up the material.

This CDR3 comprises 13 residues. The germline V gene has CDR1 MNHEY and CDR2 SVGAGI. V was clipped by 6 bases and J by 3 bases, with 11 bases between them. Sequencing used immunoSEQ multiplex PCR; TCRdb keeps in-frame clones, though not all of them. The table lists 250,000 to 300,000 clones, around four fifths of them singletons. The rearrangement joins TRBV6-5 to TRBJ1-1; TRBD1 is a possible D gene (6 bases). The sample comprised peripheral blood. The receptor comes from a man aged 55 to 70 with acute or convalescent COVID-19. CDR3 amino acids: CASSRQAYTEAFF. CDR3 sequence (DNA): TGTGCCAGCAGCAGACAGGCCTACACTGAAGCTTTCTTT.